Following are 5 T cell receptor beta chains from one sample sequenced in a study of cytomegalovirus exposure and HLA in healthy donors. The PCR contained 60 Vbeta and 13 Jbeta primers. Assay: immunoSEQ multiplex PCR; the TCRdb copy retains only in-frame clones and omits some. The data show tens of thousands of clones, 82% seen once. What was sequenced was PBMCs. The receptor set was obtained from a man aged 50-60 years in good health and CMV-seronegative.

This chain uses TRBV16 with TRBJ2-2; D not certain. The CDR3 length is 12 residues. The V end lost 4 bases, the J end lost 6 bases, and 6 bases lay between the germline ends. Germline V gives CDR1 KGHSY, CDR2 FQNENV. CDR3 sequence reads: CASSPPAGELFF. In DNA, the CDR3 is TGTGCCAGCAGCCCCCCGGCCGGGGAGCTGTTTTTT.

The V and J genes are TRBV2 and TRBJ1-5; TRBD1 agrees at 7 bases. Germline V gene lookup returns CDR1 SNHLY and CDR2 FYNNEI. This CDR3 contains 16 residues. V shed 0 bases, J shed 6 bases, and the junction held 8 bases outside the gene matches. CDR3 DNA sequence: TGTGCCAGCAGTGAAGCTCTCTACAGGGGAGGTCAGCCCCAGCATTTT. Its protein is CASSEALYRGGQPQHF.

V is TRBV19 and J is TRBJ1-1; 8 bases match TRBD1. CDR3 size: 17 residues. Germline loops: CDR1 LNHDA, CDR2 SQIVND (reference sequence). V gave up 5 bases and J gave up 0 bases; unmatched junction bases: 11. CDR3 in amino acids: CASSLRQGSVVNTEAFF. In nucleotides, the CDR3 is TGTGCCAGTAGTCTACGACAGGGGTCAGTAGTGAACACTGAAGCTTTCTTT.

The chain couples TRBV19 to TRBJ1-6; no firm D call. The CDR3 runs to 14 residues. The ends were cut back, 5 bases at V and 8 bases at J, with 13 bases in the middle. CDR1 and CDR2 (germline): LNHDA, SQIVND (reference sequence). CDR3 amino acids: CASSVRSVDSPLHF. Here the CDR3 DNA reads TGTGCCAGTAGTGTCAGGTCTGTGGATTCACCCCTCCACTTT.

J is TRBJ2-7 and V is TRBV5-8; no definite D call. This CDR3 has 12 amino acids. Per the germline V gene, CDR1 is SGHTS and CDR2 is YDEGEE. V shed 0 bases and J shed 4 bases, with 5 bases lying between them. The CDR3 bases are TGTGCCAGCAGCTTGGACGGGTACGAGCAGTACTTC. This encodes CASSLDGYEQYF.